Presented here are 17 T cell receptor beta chains from one specimen sequenced in a study of T cell repertoires in cytomegalovirus infection. TCRdb reprocessed the reads with MiXCR, giving one entry per CDR3 protein. The data contain fewer than 950,000 distinct CDR3 sequences, about 31% of them singletons. Antigens for these TCRs are unknown. The sequenced sample was cultured CD8+ T cells from PBMCs, obtained from culture after CMV antigen stimulation. The receptors come from a human donor in good health (CMV status not recorded). Some clones in this sample may be carry-over from other donors' samples.

This clonotype was detected a few times. The chain combines TRBV12-3 or TRBV12-4 with TRBJ2-3; 11 positions agree with TRBD2. The CDR3 is made up of 15 amino acids. The V and J ends lost 6 bases and 4 bases, in that order; junction bases with no gene match: 6. The CDR3 loop is CASRGASGGPDTQYF. CDR3 sequence (DNA): TGTGCCAGCAGGGGGGCTAGCGGGGGGCCAGATACGCAGTATTTT.

In DNA, the CDR3 is TGCGCCAGCAGCCAAAATGAGGACAGGGAAGCTTTCTTT. The encoded protein is CASSQNEDREAFF. This chain uses TRBV4-1 with TRBJ1-1, with 7 positions matching TRBD1. After removal of 2 bases from V and 8 bases from J, the junction contained 5 bases not matched to a gene. This CDR3 region has 13 residues. Germline CDR1 and CDR2: MGHRA and YSYEKL.

This clonotype was picked up a small number of times. The chain employs TRBV6-1 and TRBJ2-1; D is unclear. The V and J ends lost 3 bases and 10 bases respectively, with 10 bases between them. The CDR3 covers 12 residues. Germline CDR1 reads MNHNS; CDR2 reads SASEGT. CDR3 sequence reads: CASSDRYREQFF. The CDR3 nucleotides read TGTGCCAGCAGTGATCGCTACCGGGAGCAGTTCTTC.

This clonotype was picked up a small number of times. The V call is TRBV7-6, the J call TRBJ2-5; TRBD2 matches at 9 bases. V shed 2 bases, J shed 1 base, and the junction held 5 bases outside the gene matches. The CDR3 consists of 16 residues. Germline CDR1 reads SGHVS; CDR2 reads FNYEAQ. DNA of the CDR3: TGTGCCAGCAGCTTAACCAGCGGGGGGCCCCAAGAGACCCAGTACTTC. This codes for CASSLTSGGPQETQYF.

The chain recombines TRBV7-4 with TRBJ1-1, with D possibly TRBD1 on 5 matching bases. Germline CDR1 reads SGHVT; CDR2 reads SQSDAQ. The CDR3 totals 13 residues. The germline V and J ends were trimmed by 4 bases and 12 bases, with 18 bases remaining between them. In DNA form, the CDR3 reads TGTGCCAGCAGCTCCGGGGGAGGGTTACAAACTTTCTTT. Translating it yields CASSSGGGLQTFF.

This clonotype was observed a handful of times. The rearrangement uses TRBV6-1 and TRBJ2-1; 11 bases are shared with TRBD2. The CDR3 is made up of 15 amino acids. Germline V gives CDR1 MNHNS, CDR2 SASEGT. The ends lost 8 bases at V and 6 bases at J; junction bases unmatched: 9. The CDR3 sequence: CASLTTSGAFNEQFF. CDR3 nucleotide sequence: TGTGCCAGCCTTACGACTAGCGGGGCCTTCAATGAGCAGTTCTTC.

Only a few counts were recorded for this clonotype. The CDR3 nucleotides are TGTGCCAGCAGCTCGGGACAGGGGGCTAATCAGCCCCAGCATTTT. Its translation: CASSSGQGANQPQHF. V and J are TRBV25-1 and TRBJ1-5; the match to TRBD1 covers 12 bases. Germline V gives CDR1 MGHDK, CDR2 SYGVNS. The CDR3 extends over 15 amino acids. V gave up 6 bases and J gave up 4 bases; unmatched junction bases: 4.

In its sample, this clonotype was seen many times. The chain has TRBV7-8 and TRBJ2-1, with D hard to call. The CDR3 totals 16 residues. V was shortened by 5 bases and J by 0 bases, with 14 bases between the two germline ends. Germline-derived CDR1 and CDR2 are SGHVS and FQNEAQ. DNA for the CDR3: TGTGCCAGCAGCCTCCTCGCGGAGAGCTCCTACAATGAGCAGTTCTTC. It encodes CASSLLAESSYNEQFF.

The rearrangement joins TRBV12-3 or TRBV12-4 to TRBJ2-7, with D hard to call. The CDR3 loop spans 13 amino acids. V lost 2 bases and J lost 5, with 10 bases in between. The CDR3, as DNA: TGTGCCAGCAGTTTAAGCAGGTTGGACGAGCAGTACTTC. Residues: CASSLSRLDEQYF.

The sample holds many counts of this clonotype. This rearrangement joins TRBV7-2 to TRBJ1-2, with TRBD1 identical over 10 bases. The germline CDR1 and CDR2 sequences are SGHTA and FQGNSA. Germline trimming cut 5 bases from V and 4 bases from J; bases unmatched to any gene: 4. The CDR3 is 14 amino acids. CDR3 in amino acids: CASSPDRGSYGYTF. The CDR3 DNA reads as TGTGCCAGCAGCCCGGACAGGGGGTCCTATGGCTACACCTTC.

This clonotype was observed a handful of times. V usage is TRBV12-3 or TRBV12-4 and J usage is TRBJ2-1; TRBD2 matches 15 bases. This CDR3 spans 19 amino acids. V lost 3 bases and J lost 0; bases outside the gene matches: 6. As DNA, the CDR3 is TGTGCCAGCAGTTTCCCGGGACTAGCGGGGGGCTACTCCTACAATGAGCAGTTCTTC. Its protein is CASSFPGLAGGYSYNEQFF.

A few counts support this clonotype. CDR3: CASSRDRGAQETQYF. The CDR3 region has the DNA TGCGCCAGCAGCCGGGACAGGGGAGCCCAAGAGACCCAGTACTTC. The J gene is TRBJ2-5, the V gene TRBV10-1; 10 bases agree with TRBD1. The CDR3 loop spans 15 amino acids. V lost 6 bases to trimming and J lost 1 base; unmatched junction nucleotides: 5. Looked up from germline, CDR1 is WNHNN and CDR2 is SYGVQD (reference sequence).

CDR3 in amino acids: CASSFAGPGNEQFF. The CDR3 DNA reads as TGCGCCAGCAGCTTTGCGGGGCCTGGGAATGAGCAGTTCTTC. The genes are TRBV5-1 and TRBJ2-1; tentatively, D is TRBD2 (6 bases). This CDR3 contains 14 residues. Trimming stripped 2 bases from V and 7 bases from J, with 13 bases between. CDR1 and CDR2 from the germline V gene are SGHRS and YFSETQ.

The chain uses TRBV20-1 and TRBJ2-1, with 8 positions matching TRBD1. The CDR3 length is 16 residues. In germline, CDR1 is DFQATT, CDR2 SNEGSKA (reference sequence). V lost 2 bases and J lost 1; bases outside the gene matches: 7. CDR3 DNA: TGCAGTGCTAGATCGACAGGGGTTGGTTCCTACAATGAGCAGTTCTTC. Protein sequence: CSARSTGVGSYNEQFF.

The chain carries TRBV5-1 and TRBJ1-1, with TRBD1 matching over 9 bases. Trimming at V came to 5 bases and at J to 8 bases, leaving 7 bases not matched to a gene. CDR3 length: 13 amino acids. Germline-derived CDR1 and CDR2 are SGHRS and YFSETQ. DNA for the CDR3: TGCGCCAGCAGGTCCCGGGACAGGGAGGAAGCTTTCTTT. Translating it yields CASRSRDREEAFF.

The chain has TRBV28 and TRBJ2-1; TRBD1 agrees at 11 bases. CDR3 length: 18 amino acids. Germline V gene lookup returns CDR1 MDHEN and CDR2 SYDVKM. The J segment lost 6 bases and the V segment lost 6 bases, leaving 16 bases of the junction unmatched. The CDR3 nucleotides read TGTGCCAGCAGGTCGGGAGTGCGGACAGGGGGCGTACGCAATGAGCAGTTCTTC. This translates into CASRSGVRTGGVRNEQFF.

At least ten counts were recorded for this clonotype. The rearrangement joins TRBV4-3 to TRBJ1-1; the D is unclear. This CDR3 has 16 residues. V shed 0 bases and J shed 0 bases, with 11 bases lying between them. Germline V gene sequence: CDR1 LGHNA, CDR2 YSLEER. CDR3 sequence: CASSQDRMAVNTEAFF. CDR3 sequence (DNA): TGCGCCAGCAGCCAAGATAGGATGGCGGTGAACACTGAAGCTTTCTTT.